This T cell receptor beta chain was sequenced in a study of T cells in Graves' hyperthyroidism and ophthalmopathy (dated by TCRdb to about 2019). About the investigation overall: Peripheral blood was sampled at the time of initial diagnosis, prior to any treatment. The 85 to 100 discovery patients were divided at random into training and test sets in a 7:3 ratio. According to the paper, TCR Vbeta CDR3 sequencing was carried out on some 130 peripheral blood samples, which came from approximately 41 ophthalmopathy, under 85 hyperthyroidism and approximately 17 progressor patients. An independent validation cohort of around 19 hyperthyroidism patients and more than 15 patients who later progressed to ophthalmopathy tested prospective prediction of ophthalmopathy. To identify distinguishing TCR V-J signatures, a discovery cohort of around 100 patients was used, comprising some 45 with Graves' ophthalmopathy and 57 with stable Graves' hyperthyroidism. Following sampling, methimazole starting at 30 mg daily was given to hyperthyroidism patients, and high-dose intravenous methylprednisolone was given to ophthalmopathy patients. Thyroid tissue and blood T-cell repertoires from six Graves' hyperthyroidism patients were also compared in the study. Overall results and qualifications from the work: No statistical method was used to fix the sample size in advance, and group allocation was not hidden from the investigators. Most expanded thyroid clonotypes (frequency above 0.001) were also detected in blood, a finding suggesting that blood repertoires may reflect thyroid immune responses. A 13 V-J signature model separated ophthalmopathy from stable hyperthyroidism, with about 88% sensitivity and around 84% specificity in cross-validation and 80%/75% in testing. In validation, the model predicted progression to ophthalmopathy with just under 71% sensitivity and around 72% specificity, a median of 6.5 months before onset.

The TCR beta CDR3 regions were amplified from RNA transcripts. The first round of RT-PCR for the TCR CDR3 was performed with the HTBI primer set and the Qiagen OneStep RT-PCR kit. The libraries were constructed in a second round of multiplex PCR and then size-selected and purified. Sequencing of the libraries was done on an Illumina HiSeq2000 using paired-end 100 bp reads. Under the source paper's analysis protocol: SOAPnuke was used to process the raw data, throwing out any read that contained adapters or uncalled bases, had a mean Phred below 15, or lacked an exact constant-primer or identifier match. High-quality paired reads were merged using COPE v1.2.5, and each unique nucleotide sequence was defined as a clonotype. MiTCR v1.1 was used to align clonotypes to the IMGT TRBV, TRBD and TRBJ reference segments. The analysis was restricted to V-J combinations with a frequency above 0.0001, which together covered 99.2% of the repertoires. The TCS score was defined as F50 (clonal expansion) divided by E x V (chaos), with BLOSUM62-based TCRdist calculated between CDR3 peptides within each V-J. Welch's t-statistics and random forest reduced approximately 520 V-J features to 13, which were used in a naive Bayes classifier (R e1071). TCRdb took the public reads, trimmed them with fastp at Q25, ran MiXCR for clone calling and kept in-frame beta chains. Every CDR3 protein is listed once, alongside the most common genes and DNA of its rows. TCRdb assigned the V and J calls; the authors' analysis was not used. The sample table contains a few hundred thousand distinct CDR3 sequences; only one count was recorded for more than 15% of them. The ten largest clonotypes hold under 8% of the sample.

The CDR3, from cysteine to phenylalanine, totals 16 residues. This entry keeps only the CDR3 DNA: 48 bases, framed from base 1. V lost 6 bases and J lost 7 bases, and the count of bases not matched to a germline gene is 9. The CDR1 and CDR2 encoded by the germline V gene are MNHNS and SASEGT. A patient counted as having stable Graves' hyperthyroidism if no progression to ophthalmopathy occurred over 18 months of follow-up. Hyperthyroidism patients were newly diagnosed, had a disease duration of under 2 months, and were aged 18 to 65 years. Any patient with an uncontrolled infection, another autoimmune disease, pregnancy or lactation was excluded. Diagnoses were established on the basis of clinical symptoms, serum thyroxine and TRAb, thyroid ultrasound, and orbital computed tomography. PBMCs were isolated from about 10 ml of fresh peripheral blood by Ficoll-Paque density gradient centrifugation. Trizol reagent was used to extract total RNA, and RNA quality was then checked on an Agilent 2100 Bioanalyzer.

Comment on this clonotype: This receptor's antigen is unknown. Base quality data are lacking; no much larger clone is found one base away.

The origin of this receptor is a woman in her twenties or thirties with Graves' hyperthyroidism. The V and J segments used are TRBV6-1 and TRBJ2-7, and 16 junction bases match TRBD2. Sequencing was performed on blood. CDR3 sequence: CASSNEGLAGGREQYF. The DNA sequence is TGTGCCAGCAGCAACGAGGGACTAGCGGGAGGGCGTGAGCAGTACTTC.